A single sample gave rise to the 22 T cell receptor beta chains below, sequenced in a study of blood T cell repertoires in COVID-19. Profiling relied on immunoSEQ multiplex PCR, and the TCRdb table lists in-frame clones only, not all of them. The table includes roughly 100,000 clones, about 82% detected once. Sequencing input: peripheral blood. These receptor sequences come from an elderly man with COVID-19, enrolled during active disease.

The sample holds a few counts of this clone. The chain uses TRBV28 and TRBJ2-7; 9 bases are shared with TRBD1. The CDR3 runs 16 residues. Germline assignment: CDR1 MDHEN and CDR2 SYDVKM. Trimming cost V 2 bases and J 4 bases; bases outside gene matches: 9. The CDR3: CASSLKRTGVEYEQYF. DNA for the CDR3: TGTGCCAGCAGTTTAAAGAGGACAGGGGTGGAGTACGAGCAGTACTTC.

The chain carries TRBV7-9 and TRBJ1-4, with TRBD1 matching 7 bases. V gave up 5 bases and J gave up 5 bases; unmatched junction bases: 5. This CDR3 is built from 14 residues. Germline values: CDR1 SEHNR, CDR2 FQNEAQ (reference sequence). CDR3 DNA sequence: TGTGCCAGCAGCCCCGGGACAGAAAATGAAAAACTGTTTTTT. Amino acid sequence: CASSPGTENEKLFF.

The chain has TRBV28 and TRBJ1-4; 7 bases line up with TRBD1. Germline CDR1 and CDR2: MDHEN and SYDVKM. The ends lost 5 bases at V and 3 bases at J; junction bases unmatched: 0. The CDR3 sequence is 13 residues long. DNA of the CDR3: TGTGCCAGCAGTACAGGGGCTAATGAAAAACTGTTTTTT. Protein: CASSTGANEKLFF.

The chain carries TRBV29-1 and TRBJ2-1; TRBD2 agrees at 7 bases. Trimming removed 6 bases from V and 2 bases from J; junction bases left unmatched: 7. The CDR3 totals 14 residues. Germline CDR1 SQVTM, CDR2 ANQGSEA. CDR3 DNA: TGCAGCGTCACTGGGCGGGAGACCTACAATGAGCAGTTCTTC. Protein sequence: CSVTGRETYNEQFF.

The chain combines TRBV9 with TRBJ2-7; 7 nucleotides align to TRBD1. The CDR3 is made up of 15 amino acids. V lost 4 bases to trimming and J lost 4 bases; unmatched junction nucleotides: 11. Germline CDR1 and CDR2: SGDLS and YYNGEE. CDR3 DNA: TGTGCCAGCAGCCCTCGACAGGGATGGAGGTACGAGCAGTACTTC. Translating it yields CASSPRQGWRYEQYF.

V is TRBV30 and J is TRBJ2-7; D remains ambiguous. This CDR3 is 12 amino acids long. Trimming took off 2 bases at V and 7 bases at J, with 12 bases between the two ends. Germline CDR1 is GTSNPN and CDR2 is SVGIG (reference sequence). In DNA, the CDR3 is TGTGCCTGGAGTTCAGTGGTGTGGGAGCAGTACTTC. Translating it yields CAWSSVVWEQYF.

This sequence joins TRBV15 and TRBJ1-4; the D gene is possibly TRBD1 (6 bases). Trimming cost V 3 bases and J 8 bases, with 19 bases left between them. The CDR3 is 16 amino acids. The germline gives CDR1 LNHNV, CDR2 YYDKDF (reference sequence). The CDR3 loop reads CATSRGRAGTYEKLFF. The CDR3 coding sequence is TGTGCCACCAGCAGGGGGAGGGCAGGGACATACGAAAAACTGTTTTTT.

The genes are TRBV19 and TRBJ1-5; 9 bases map to TRBD1. The germline V gene encodes CDR1 LNHDA and CDR2 SQIVND (reference sequence). The CDR3 covers 16 residues. V trimming: 1 base; J trimming: 7 bases; junction bases outside the gene matches: 8. Here the CDR3 reads CASSIAGTGQGQPQHF. The CDR3 DNA reads TGTGCCAGTAGTATAGCCGGGACAGGGCAGGGGCAGCCCCAGCATTTT.

This chain links TRBV6-5 with TRBJ1-4, with 7 bases identical to TRBD1. J gave up 2 bases and V 7 bases, and 1 base lay outside the gene matches. This CDR3 comprises 13 residues. Germline CDR1 and CDR2: MNHEY and SVGAGI. CDR3 loop: CASTGQTNEKLFF. The CDR3, as DNA: TGTGCCAGCACGGGACAGACTAATGAAAAACTGTTTTTT.

The gene calls are TRBV29-1 and TRBJ2-1, with 7 positions matching TRBD2. V gave up 4 bases and J gave up 3 bases; unmatched junction bases: 3. CDR3 size: 13 residues. Germline CDR1 reads SQVTM; CDR2 reads ANQGSEA. CDR3 amino acids: CSVGLAVYNEQFF. CDR3 DNA: TGCAGCGTTGGCCTAGCGGTCTACAATGAGCAGTTCTTC.

This chain links TRBV7-9 with TRBJ1-2; TRBD1 matches at 9 bases. V lost 2 bases and J lost 8; bases outside the gene matches: 9. The CDR3 has 15 residues. The V gene's germline CDR1 is SEHNR and CDR2 FQNEAQ (reference sequence). Here the CDR3 DNA reads TGTGCCAGCAGCTTATATACAGGGGGCGACGGCGGCTACACCTTC. It codes for CASSLYTGGDGGYTF. The variable domain in full, with the rest retrieved from reference TRBV7-9 and TRBJ1-2, is DTGVSQNPRHKITKRGQNVTFRCDPISEHNRLYWYRQTLGQGPEFLTYFQNEAQLEKSRLLSDRFSAERPKGSFSTLEIQRTEQGDSAMYLCASSLYTGGDGGYTFGSGTRLTVV.

This rearrangement joins TRBV7-9 to TRBJ2-7; TRBD1 matches at 7 bases. The CDR3 runs to 15 residues. Germline V lookup: CDR1 SEHNR, CDR2 FQNEAQ (reference sequence). V trimming: 1 base; J trimming: 5 bases; junction bases outside the gene matches: 8. CDR3 region: CASSLVLTGRDEQYF. The CDR3 DNA reads TGTGCCAGCAGCTTAGTACTGACAGGGCGCGACGAGCAGTACTTC.

The V gene is TRBV15, the J gene TRBJ1-4; D is unclear. CDR3 length equals 15 residues. Trimming removed 3 bases at V and 4 bases at J, with 12 bases between. Per germline, CDR1 LNHNV and CDR2 YYDKDF (reference sequence). The CDR3 DNA is TGTGCCACCAGCAGGGTTGGGCGGGTTAATGAAAAACTGTTTTTT. Protein product: CATSRVGRVNEKLFF. Full variable domain (missing parts from reference TRBV15 and TRBJ1-4): DAMVIQNPRYQVTQFGKPVTLSCSQTLNHNVMYWYQQKSSQAPKLLFHYYDKDFNNEADTPDNFQSRRPNTSFCFLDIRSPGLGDTAMYLCATSRVGRVNEKLFFGSGTQLSVL.

The chain links TRBV5-4 to TRBJ1-2, with TRBD1 matching over 9 bases. The germline V gene has CDR1 SGHNT and CDR2 YYREEE (reference sequence). J was trimmed by 6 bases and V by 4 bases; bases with no gene match: 13. CDR3 size: 16 residues. The CDR3 reads CASSGILSDRGNGYTF. CDR3 nucleotides: TGTGCCAGCAGCGGCATTCTTTCGGACAGGGGAAATGGCTACACCTTC. Together with reference TRBV5-4 and TRBJ1-2, the CDR3 gives the full variable domain: ETGVTQSPTHLIKTRGQQVTLRCSSQSGHNTVSWYQQALGQGPQFIFQYYREEENGRGNFPPRFSGLQFPNYSSELNVNALELDDSALYLCASSGILSDRGNGYTFGSGTRLTVV.

This clone was seen only a few times. This chain joins TRBV2 and TRBJ1-2; 10 bases fit TRBD1. Germline assignment: CDR1 SNHLY and CDR2 FYNNEI. J was trimmed by 8 bases and V by 6 bases; bases with no gene match: 3. The length of the CDR3 is 12 residues. The CDR3 nucleotides read TGTGCCAGCAGGGGGGACAGGGGAGGCTACACCTTC. It yields the protein CASRGDRGGYTF.

The chain uses TRBV13 and TRBJ2-7; TRBD2 matches at 9 bases. CDR1 and CDR2 (germline): PRHDT, FYEKMQ (reference sequence). This CDR3 region has 16 residues. V trimming: 0 bases; J trimming: 6 bases; junction bases outside the gene matches: 9. The CDR3 sequence: CASSLGFASGTSEQYF. Written as DNA, the CDR3 is TGTGCCAGCAGCTTAGGCTTTGCTAGCGGGACCTCCGAGCAGTACTTC.

The chain carries TRBV3-1 (or the pseudogene TRBV3-2) and TRBJ2-7; 8 bases match TRBD1. The CDR3 covers 14 residues. CDR1 is LGHDT, CDR2 YNNKEL, per germline (reference sequence). J gave up 0 bases and V 6 bases, and 4 bases lay outside the gene matches. CDR3 region: CASRDRESSYEQYF. CDR3 DNA sequence: TGTGCCAGCAGGGACAGGGAAAGCTCCTACGAGCAGTACTTC.

The chain employs TRBV18 and TRBJ2-5, with 9 nucleotides matching TRBD1. Losses at the gene ends were 6 bases for V and 5 bases for J; bases not matched to a gene: 22. The germline V gene has CDR1 KGHSH and CDR2 LQKENI. The CDR3 runs 19 residues. CDR3 loop: CASSLTMRGQGGARETQYF. The CDR3 nucleotides are TGTGCCAGCTCCCTAACCATGAGGGGACAGGGAGGCGCCCGGGAGACCCAGTACTTC.

A few counts support this clone. The CDR3 sequence: CASSGLAGGPWGTDTQYF. The CDR3 nucleotides read TGTGCCAGCAGTGGACTAGCGGGAGGGCCATGGGGCACAGATACGCAGTATTTT. The chain is built from TRBV28 and TRBJ2-3; 15 bases agree with TRBD2. The junction had 7 bases not matched to a gene; V was cut back by 5 bases and J by 1 base. Germline CDR1 MDHEN, CDR2 SYDVKM. The CDR3 consists of 18 residues.

The chain is built from TRBV5-4 and TRBJ1-3; D is unresolved. Germline V CDR1 and CDR2: SGHNT, YYREEE (reference sequence). The CDR3 runs to 15 residues. The V end lost 0 bases, the J end lost 0 bases, and 7 bases lay between the germline ends. The CDR3 sequence: CASSLGGVSGNTIYF. CDR3 bases: TGTGCCAGCAGCTTGGGGGGAGTCTCTGGAAACACCATATATTTT.

This clone has a single count. This chain connects TRBV10-3 to TRBJ2-4; 7 nucleotides align to TRBD1. Germline V gene lookup returns CDR1 ENHRY and CDR2 SYGVKD. With 2 bases clipped from V and 7 bases from J, the junction kept 8 bases outside the gene matches. This CDR3 region has 15 residues. The CDR3 bases are TGTGCCATCAGTGAGAGGGGGACAGAGGCGAACATTCAGTACTTC. It codes for CAISERGTEANIQYF.

This clone appeared a few times. The CDR3 DNA sequence: TGTGCCAGCAGTTACACGGAGATCAATCAGCCCCAGCATTTT. It translates to CASSYTEINQPQHF. The rearrangement uses TRBV6-2 or TRBV6-3 and TRBJ1-5; D gene unclear. Per the germline V gene, CDR1 is MNHEY and CDR2 is SVGEGT. This CDR3 region has 14 residues. V shed 2 bases and J shed 3 bases, with 8 bases lying between them.